Shown below are 24 T cell receptor beta chains from a single sample sequenced in a study of T-cell memory formation after mild COVID-19. One entry per CDR3 protein results from TCRdb running MiXCR on the 5' RACE reads. The sample lists 550,000 to 700,000 distinct CDR3 sequences, 15% to 20% seen once, with around 12% in the top ten. Material: PBMCs or a T cell subset sorted from them (not recorded which). These receptors all come from an adult woman who had mild COVID-19 (a few samples of this study predate the infection). Cell type and time point are not known.

This chain links TRBV5-5 with TRBJ1-5, with D perhaps TRBD1 (5 bases). The CDR3 runs to 14 residues. Germline V gives CDR1 SGHKS, CDR2 YYEKEE (reference sequence). The V end was cut by 1 base, the J end by 6 bases, with 11 bases between. This CDR3 reads CASSLTGAVQPQHF. CDR3 sequence (DNA): TGTGCCAGCAGCTTGACCGGGGCGGTTCAGCCCCAGCATTTT.

This clonotype was picked up a small number of times. The chain uses TRBV6-5 and TRBJ2-5, with D possibly being TRBD2 (7 bases). Between the trimmed V and J ends, which lost 8 bases and 7 bases, there was a span of 14 bases. Germline V CDR1 and CDR2: MNHEY, SVGAGI. This CDR3 spans 12 amino acids. CDR3 sequence (DNA): TGTGCCAGCGGTGGGAGGGGGACGACCCAGTACTTC. The encoded protein is CASGGRGTTQYF.

This clonotype was observed many times. This sequence joins TRBV5-1 and TRBJ2-2; 7 bases fit TRBD1. Germline CDR1 reads SGHRS; CDR2 reads YFSETQ. The CDR3 sequence is 16 residues long. Losses at the gene ends were 4 bases for V and 4 bases for J; bases not matched to a gene: 10. CDR3: CASSPRTGMSTGELFF. CDR3 nucleotide sequence: TGCGCCAGCAGCCCCAGGACAGGCATGAGCACCGGGGAGCTGTTTTTT.

This clonotype was recorded many times. The chain combines TRBV4-2 with TRBJ2-1; either TRBD1 or TRBD2 may fit D (6 bases each). The CDR3 spans 16 residues. V was cut by 4 bases and J by 6 bases, with 19 bases left in between. Germline values: CDR1 LGHNA, CDR2 YNFKEQ. CDR3 nucleotides: TGTGCCAGCAGCCCCCGGCTGCGGGACACCTTCAATGAGCAGTTCTTC. Its translation: CASSPRLRDTFNEQFF.

The CDR3 nucleotides are TGTGCCAGTAGTCCCGTATTGGGCACTGAAGCTTTCTTT. This translates into CASSPVLGTEAFF. This chain joins TRBV19 and TRBJ1-1; D unclear. This CDR3 region has 13 residues. Germline V lookup: CDR1 LNHDA, CDR2 SQIVND (reference sequence). V lost 5 bases and J lost 4, with 11 bases in between.

The chain has TRBV6-6 and TRBJ2-7; D call uncertain. The CDR3 spans 11 residues. V lost 2 bases to trimming and J lost 7 bases, with 6 bases between them. CDR1 and CDR2 (germline): MNHNY, SVGAGI (reference sequence). As DNA, the CDR3 is TGTGCCAGCAGTTACGTGGGGGAGCAGTACTTC. This encodes CASSYVGEQYF.

A few counts support this clonotype. The CDR3 sequence: CSARRGGPEGYTF. The CDR3 DNA reads as TGCAGCGCCCGGCGGGGGGGCCCTGAGGGCTACACCTTC. The rearrangement links TRBV29-1 to TRBJ1-2, with D maybe TRBD1 (6 bases). The V gene lost 7 bases and the J gene lost 8 bases, with 20 bases spanning the gap. This CDR3 spans 13 amino acids. Germline CDR1 and CDR2: SQVTM and ANQGSEA.

This clonotype was detected only a few times. The CDR3 loop is CSAGGLASGKPYEQYF. CDR3 in DNA: TGCAGTGCTGGGGGCCTGGCTAGCGGCAAGCCCTACGAGCAGTACTTC. The genes are TRBV20-1 and TRBJ2-7; D perhaps matches TRBD2 (7 bases). V was trimmed by 5 bases and J by 2 bases, leaving 22 bases between them. Per the germline V gene, CDR1 is DFQATT and CDR2 is SNEGSKA (reference sequence). This CDR3 region has 16 residues.

This clonotype was counted between two and nine times. V is TRBV7-9 and J is TRBJ2-3, with 9 bases identical to TRBD1. The trim removed 1 base at V and 4 bases at J, leaving 6 bases unmatched. In germline, CDR1 is SEHNR, CDR2 FQNEAQ (reference sequence). The length of the CDR3 is 16 residues. CDR3 loop: CASSLGQGEAPDTQYF. Here the CDR3 DNA reads TGTGCCAGCAGCTTAGGACAGGGGGAGGCACCAGATACGCAGTATTTT.

This clonotype has just a few counts. V usage is TRBV7-9 and J usage is TRBJ2-3; D gene unclear. Germline V gene lookup returns CDR1 SEHNR and CDR2 FQNEAQ (reference sequence). This CDR3 has 13 amino acids. Trimming cost V 6 bases and J 5 bases, with 12 bases left between them. As DNA, the CDR3 is TGTGCCAGCAGGCTTACCGATGAAGATACGCAGTATTTT. This encodes CASRLTDEDTQYF.

CDR3 in DNA: TGTGCCAGCAGCGTAGGGAGGGGTAGCGGTGCTTACGAGCAGTACTTC. Protein product: CASSVGRGSGAYEQYF. V gene TRBV9 combines with J gene TRBJ2-7, with D tentatively TRBD2 (6 bases). This CDR3 spans 16 amino acids. CDR1 and CDR2 (germline): SGDLS, YYNGEE. Trimming took 0 bases from V and 4 from J, leaving 17 bases between them.

This rearrangement joins TRBV5-1 to TRBJ1-3; D uncertain. From germline, CDR1 is SGHRS and CDR2 YFSETQ. Trimming took off 0 bases at V and 8 bases at J, with 12 bases between the two ends. The CDR3 covers 14 residues. The CDR3 loop reads CASSLVGYADTIYF. In DNA, the CDR3 is TGCGCCAGCAGCTTGGTAGGGTACGCGGACACCATATATTTT.

This sequence joins TRBV30 and TRBJ2-5, with D uncertain. Per the germline V gene, CDR1 is GTSNPN and CDR2 is SVGIG (reference sequence). CDR3 length: 15 amino acids. The V gene lost 2 bases and the J gene lost 3 bases, with 16 bases spanning the gap. CDR3 loop: CAWSQEVGREETQYF. The CDR3 DNA sequence: TGTGCCTGGAGTCAAGAAGTAGGTCGGGAAGAGACCCAGTACTTC.

This clonotype was seen ten or more times. The chain uses TRBV6-5 and TRBJ2-2, with 12 bases that match TRBD1. Germline V gives CDR1 MNHEY, CDR2 SVGAGI. V dropped 8 bases and J dropped 3; count of bases not matched to a gene: 10. CDR3 length: 17 amino acids. CDR3 in amino acids: CASSLGGQGAHTGELFF. The CDR3 coding sequence is TGTGCCAGCTCATTAGGGGGACAGGGGGCCCACACCGGGGAGCTGTTTTTT.

Many counts were recorded for this clonotype. The chain joins TRBV20-1 to TRBJ2-7; possibly TRBD2 for D (6 bases). Trimming shortened V by 5 bases and J by 2 bases, and 19 bases separated the two germline ends. CDR3 size: 15 residues. Germline loops: CDR1 DFQATT, CDR2 SNEGSKA (reference sequence). The CDR3 DNA reads as TGCAGTGCTGGCTCCGATTCGGGAGCCCCCTACGAGCAGTACTTC. Protein product: CSAGSDSGAPYEQYF.

The chain links TRBV5-1 to TRBJ2-3; 11 positions agree with TRBD2. CDR3 length: 17 residues. The germline CDR1 and CDR2 sequences are SGHRS and YFSETQ. With V trimmed by 4 bases and J by 0 bases, 7 bases remained unmatched. DNA of the CDR3: TGCGCCAGCAGCCCCGGGACTAGCGGAGAGAGCACAGATACGCAGTATTTT. Translated: CASSPGTSGESTDTQYF.

The V call is TRBV12-3 or TRBV12-4, the J call TRBJ2-1; 8 positions agree with TRBD2. CDR3 length equals 15 residues. The J segment lost 10 bases and the V segment lost 4 bases, leaving 12 bases of the junction unmatched. The CDR3 region has the DNA TGTGCCAGCAGTTCTGGAGCGGGGGCACGACGGGAGCAGTTCTTC. It specifies CASSSGAGARREQFF.

The V and J genes are TRBV5-1 and TRBJ2-1, with D tentatively TRBD1 or TRBD2 (5 bases each). Per the germline V gene, CDR1 is SGHRS and CDR2 is YFSETQ. V was pared by 6 bases and J by 5 bases, with 18 bases between. This CDR3 contains 15 residues. CDR3 in DNA: TGCGCCAGCAACGACGAGGGCACAGGTAACAATGAGCAGTTCTTC. Its translation is CASNDEGTGNNEQFF.

The rearrangement uses TRBV11-3 and TRBJ2-6; no clear D. CDR1 is SGHNT, CDR2 YENEEA, per germline. V lost 3 bases and J lost 0, with 18 bases in between. The CDR3 length is 19 residues. CDR3 sequence reads: CASSFRRGAAPSGANVLTF. In DNA form, the CDR3 reads TGTGCCAGCAGCTTCCGCCGTGGAGCAGCCCCCTCTGGGGCCAACGTCCTGACTTTC. The whole variable domain, filled in from reference TRBV11-3 and TRBJ2-6, reads EAGVVQSPRYKIIEKKQPVAFWCNPISGHNTLYWYLQNLGQGPELLIRYENEEAVDDSQLPKDRFSAERLKGVDSTLKIQPAELGDSAVYLCASSFRRGAAPSGANVLTFGAGSRLTVL.

This chain uses TRBV7-9 with TRBJ1-2; maybe TRBD1 (6 bases). The ends were cut back, 5 bases at V and 0 bases at J, with 16 bases in the middle. Germline CDR1 SEHNR, CDR2 FQNEAQ (reference sequence). The CDR3 has 16 amino acids. The CDR3 loop reads CASSVTGDNSNYGYTF. CDR3 DNA sequence: TGTGCCAGCAGCGTGACAGGCGACAATTCTAACTATGGCTACACCTTC.

This clonotype was seen a few times. The chain links TRBV7-9 to TRBJ1-5; D may be TRBD1 (6 bases). The germline V gene has CDR1 SEHNR and CDR2 FQNEAQ (reference sequence). The CDR3 runs 14 residues. V dropped 5 bases and J dropped 7 bases, with 15 bases sitting between them. The CDR3 nucleotides read TGTGCCAGCAGCCCAACAGGGAAAGGACAGCCCCAGCATTTT. It is translated as CASSPTGKGQPQHF.

This clonotype was seen more than once but under ten times. This rearrangement joins TRBV11-2 to TRBJ2-5; D may match TRBD1 or TRBD2 (5 bases each). The CDR3 is 12 amino acids. Trimming took off 3 bases at V and 7 bases at J, with 9 bases between the two ends. Germline assignment: CDR1 SGHAT and CDR2 FQNNGV. The CDR3 DNA is TGTGCCAGCAGCTTCCAGAGGGGGACCCAGTACTTC. Amino acids: CASSFQRGTQYF.

This clonotype was found many times. J is TRBJ2-1 and V is TRBV12-3 or TRBV12-4, with 7 bases matching TRBD2. The CDR3 length is 14 residues. The V and J ends lost 4 bases and 2 bases, in that order; junction bases with no gene match: 2. CDR3 nucleotides: TGTGCCAGCAGTTCCGGGACTACCTACAATGAGCAGTTCTTC. Translation gives CASSSGTTYNEQFF.

In DNA, the CDR3 is TGTGCCAGCAGTTACTCGTGGTTGTACGAGCAGTACTTC. It codes for CASSYSWLYEQYF. V is TRBV6-5 and J is TRBJ2-7; unclear D gene. CDR1 and CDR2 (germline): MNHEY, SVGAGI. This CDR3 has 13 amino acids. The V and J ends lost 0 bases and 4 bases respectively, with 7 bases between them.